One T cell receptor beta chain is described in this entry. TCRdb keeps only in-frame clones here, not all; method: immunoSEQ multiplex PCR. The sample consists of about 480,000 clones, roughly 88% of them appearing once. This record belongs to a study of blood T cell repertoires in COVID-19. Study information: PBMCs, B-cell-depleted T cells, or T cells were the source of the cDNA or gDNA that made up the material.

Those who participated ranged in age from roughly 18 to 100 years and resided in 20 to 30 US areas. Participant reports of clinical history set cohort assignment. Donors in Cohort 3 who had recovered were those with two negative PCRs, healthcare professional clearance, or resolution of their symptoms. Between the trimmed V and J ends, which lost 0 bases and 5 bases, there was a span of 23 bases. Looked up from germline, CDR1 is GTSNPN and CDR2 is SVGIG (reference sequence). CDR3 size: 17 residues. The chain joins TRBV30 to TRBJ2-7; a possible D gene is TRBD2 (6 bases). The source of this sequence is a woman in her thirties or forties who had recovered from COVID-19. The specimen was PBMCs or T cells enriched from blood (not recorded which). CDR3 coding DNA: TGTGCCTGGAGTGTAGCCAGGACACCTGGAGGGGATAACGAGCAGTACTTC. It is translated as CAWSVARTPGGDNEQYF.